This entry lists 14 T cell receptor beta chains sequenced from one sample in a study of early T cells in non-severe SARS-CoV-2 infection. TCRdb processed the 5' RACE reads anew with MiXCR; each CDR3 protein has one entry. Seen here are approximately 62,000 distinct CDR3 sequences, 12% observed once, and the top ten hold about 4%. The source material was whole blood. The receptors were gathered from an adult who was a healthcare worker with PCR-confirmed SARS-CoV-2 infection or an uninfected control (not recorded which).

This clonotype was recorded at least ten times. The gene calls are TRBV20-1 and TRBJ1-1, with TRBD1 as a possible D gene (5 bases). The CDR3 is 11 amino acids. From germline, CDR1 is DFQATT and CDR2 SNEGSKA (reference sequence). V was shortened by 6 bases and J by 7 bases, with 12 bases between the two germline ends. The CDR3: CSAPGTNEAFF. DNA for the CDR3: TGCAGTGCCCCTGGGACGAATGAAGCTTTCTTT.

CDR3 region: CASRGGMPYEQYF. The CDR3 bases are TGTGCCAGCAGAGGCGGGATGCCCTACGAGCAGTACTTC. The chain has TRBV19 and TRBJ2-7; tentatively, D is TRBD2 (6 bases). CDR3 length equals 13 residues. V was pared by 9 bases and J by 2 bases, with 14 bases between. CDR1 LNHDA and CDR2 SQIVND come from the germline V gene (reference sequence).

V gene TRBV5-1 combines with J gene TRBJ2-3; D is unclear. Germline assignment: CDR1 SGHRS and CDR2 YFSETQ. The V gene lost 0 bases and the J gene lost 2 bases, with 13 bases spanning the gap. The CDR3 loop spans 16 amino acids. The CDR3 coding sequence is TGCGCCAGCAGCTTGGCCCTAGAACTATCCACAGATACGCAGTATTTT. Its protein is CASSLALELSTDTQYF. The whole variable domain, filled in from reference TRBV5-1 and TRBJ2-3, reads KAGVTQTPRYLIKTRGQQVTLSCSPISGHRSVSWYQQTPGQGLQFLFEYFSETQRNKGNFPGRFSGRQFSNSRSEMNVSTLELGDSALYLCASSLALELSTDTQYFGPGTRLTVL.

The sample holds a few counts of this clonotype. V is TRBV11-2 and J is TRBJ2-2; possibly TRBD1 for D (6 bases). Germline lookup yields CDR1 SGHAT and CDR2 FQNNGV. CDR3 length: 15 amino acids. The V end was cut by 7 bases, the J end by 3 bases, with 15 bases between. CDR3 residues: CASTPGQRDTGELFF. The CDR3, as DNA: TGTGCCAGCACCCCCGGACAGAGAGACACCGGGGAGCTGTTTTTT.

The V call is TRBV11-2, the J call TRBJ2-7; D possibly corresponds to TRBD1 (6 bases). Trimming took off 6 bases at V and 4 bases at J, with 13 bases between the two ends. The CDR3 extends over 13 amino acids. The germline V gene has CDR1 SGHAT and CDR2 FQNNGV. DNA of the CDR3: TGTGCCAGCAGTCCGGACAGAATTTACGAGCAGTACTTC. It encodes CASSPDRIYEQYF.

In its sample, this clonotype was seen a few times. The V gene is TRBV28, the J gene TRBJ2-1, with 8 bases aligning to TRBD1. There are 16 residues in the CDR3. Per the germline V gene, CDR1 is MDHEN and CDR2 is SYDVKM. V shed 2 bases, J shed 4 bases, and the junction held 7 bases outside the gene matches. In DNA, the CDR3 is TGTGCCAGCAGTTTAACTGGGACAGGCCTGTACAATGAGCAGTTCTTC. Translated: CASSLTGTGLYNEQFF.

The rearrangement joins TRBV19 to TRBJ1-2; the D is unclear. The germline V gene has CDR1 LNHDA and CDR2 SQIVND (reference sequence). V lost 3 bases to trimming and J lost 4 bases, with 9 bases between them. This CDR3 has 13 amino acids. In DNA form, the CDR3 reads TGTGCCAGTAGTATCACTCTTCCCTATGGCTACACCTTC. Translated: CASSITLPYGYTF.

This clonotype was recorded at least ten times. The chain carries TRBV7-3 and TRBJ2-2; D perhaps matches TRBD2 (5 bases). The CDR3 is made up of 14 amino acids. CDR1 SGHTA and CDR2 FQGTGA come from the germline V gene. Trimming took 2 bases from V and 6 from J, leaving 10 bases between them. The CDR3 nucleotides read TGTGCCAGCAGCTTAGCGCTAGCCTCCGGGGAGCTGTTTTTT. Translating it yields CASSLALASGELFF.

This clonotype has more than one count but fewer than ten. The chain has TRBV7-3 and TRBJ2-3; D ambiguous. CDR1 is SGHTA and CDR2 is FQGTGA in the germline V gene. V lost 3 bases and J 5 bases, leaving 9 bases between the germline ends. The CDR3 has 13 amino acids. CDR3: CASSFTSQDTQYF. In DNA, the CDR3 is TGTGCCAGCAGCTTTACCAGTCAAGATACGCAGTATTTT.

This clonotype was seen at least ten times. The chain links TRBV7-6 to TRBJ2-6; D ambiguous. With 4 bases removed from V and 2 bases from J, the gap between germline ends came to 12 bases. Germline loops: CDR1 SGHVS, CDR2 FNYEAQ. The length of the CDR3 is 16 residues. CDR3 sequence reads: CASSSSSLTGANVLTF. For the CDR3, the DNA is TGTGCCAGCAGCTCCTCCTCTTTGACTGGGGCCAACGTCCTGACTTTC.

This clonotype was seen a handful of times. The V and J genes are TRBV28 and TRBJ2-1; D ambiguous. The CDR3 covers 12 residues. Germline V gives CDR1 MDHEN, CDR2 SYDVKM. Trimming removed 4 bases from V and 7 bases from J, with 8 bases in between. CDR3 nucleotides: TGTGCCAGCAGTTACCCCTGGAATGAGCAGTTCTTC. Protein: CASSYPWNEQFF.

This clonotype was seen a handful of times. This chain links TRBV3-1 with TRBJ1-6; D gene unclear. This CDR3 spans 14 amino acids. V was clipped by 2 bases and J by 11 bases, with 13 bases between them. Germline values: CDR1 LGHDT, CDR2 YNNKEL (reference sequence). The DNA for the CDR3 is TGTGCCAGCAGCCAACAGGCATCCGAGGCACCCCTCCACTTT. Translation gives CASSQQASEAPLHF.

CDR3 bases: TGTGCCAGCTCACCGTGGACAGGGCCCCTTGGGGTAGCTTTCTTT. Residues: CASSPWTGPLGVAFF. This chain uses TRBV18 with TRBJ1-1; TRBD1 matches 8 bases. V shed 3 bases, J shed 10 bases, and the junction held 13 bases outside the gene matches. The CDR3 contains 15 residues. In germline, CDR1 is KGHSH, CDR2 LQKENI. The variable domain in full, with the rest retrieved from reference TRBV18 and TRBJ1-1, is NAGVMQNPRHLVRRRGQEARLRCSPMKGHSHVYWYRQLPEEGLKFMVYLQKENIIDESGMPKERFSAEFPKEGPSILRIQQVVRGDSAAYFCASSPWTGPLGVAFFGQGTRLTVV.

This clonotype showed up just a few times. V gene TRBV12-2 combines with J gene TRBJ2-3; TRBD2 is taken as the D call from the table, unchecked against the DNA. TRBV12-2 counts as a pseudogene. The length of the CDR3 is 20 residues. This CDR3 reads CASRLERSKLSGRGTDTQYF. CDR3 DNA sequence: TGTGCAAGTCGCTTGGAGAGGTCTAAACTAAGCGGGAGGGGCACAGATACGCAGTATTTT.